This T cell receptor (beta chain) was retrieved from a study of CD4 T cells in relation to SARS-CoV-2 and coronaviruses. Broader study findings: Culture-expanded clones reflect memory recall rather than primary priming during culture. This crossreactivity analysis covered spike protein alone, no other viral proteins.

CD4+ T cells from unexposed donors were obtained before the COVID-19 pandemic (2011-2018). V was shortened by 3 bases and J by 7 bases, with 6 bases between the two germline ends. The germline gives CDR1 SGHNT, CDR2 YENEEA. The CDR3 length is 12 residues. Comments on this clone: Its cognate antigen is unknown.

The repertoire was sequenced with immunoSEQ multiplex PCR; TCRdb's copy has only in-frame clones and lacks some. Among roughly 68,000 clones listed, 85% to 95% were seen once. Sequencing was carried out using naive CD4+ T cells from PBMCs. Subset denoted: naive CD4+ T cells isolated by negative enrichment. The TCR originated in a human donor in good health. The V call is TRBV11-3, the J call TRBJ2-2; unclear D gene. The CDR3 DNA reads TGTGCCAGCAGCTTCAATGGCGGGGAGCTGTTTTTT. The encoded protein is CASSFNGGELFF.